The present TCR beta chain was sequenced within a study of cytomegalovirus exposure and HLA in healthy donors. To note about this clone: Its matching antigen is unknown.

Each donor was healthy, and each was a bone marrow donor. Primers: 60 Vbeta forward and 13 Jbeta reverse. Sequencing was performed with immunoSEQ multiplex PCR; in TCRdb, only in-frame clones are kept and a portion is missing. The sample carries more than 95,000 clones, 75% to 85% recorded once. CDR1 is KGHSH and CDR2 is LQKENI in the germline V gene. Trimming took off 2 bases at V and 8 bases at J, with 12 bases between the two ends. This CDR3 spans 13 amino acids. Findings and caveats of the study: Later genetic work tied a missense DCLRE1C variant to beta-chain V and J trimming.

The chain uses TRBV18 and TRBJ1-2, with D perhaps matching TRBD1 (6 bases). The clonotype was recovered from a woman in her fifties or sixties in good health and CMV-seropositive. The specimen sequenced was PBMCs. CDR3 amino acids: CASSPTGRSGYTF. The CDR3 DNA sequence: TGTGCCAGCTCACCAACAGGGCGGTCCGGCTACACCTTC.